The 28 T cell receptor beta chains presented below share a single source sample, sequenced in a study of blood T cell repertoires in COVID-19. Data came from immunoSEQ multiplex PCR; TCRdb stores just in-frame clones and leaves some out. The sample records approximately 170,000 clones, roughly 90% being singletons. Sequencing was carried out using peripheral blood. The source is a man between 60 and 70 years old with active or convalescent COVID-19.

The CDR3 DNA reads as TGTGCCAGCAGCGTAGCCCCAGCGAACTACAATGAGCAGTTCTTC. Its protein product is CASSVAPANYNEQFF. V is TRBV9 and J is TRBJ2-1; no definite D call. Germline values: CDR1 SGDLS, CDR2 YYNGEE. The CDR3 loop spans 15 amino acids. V lost 0 bases and J lost 3, with 10 bases in between.

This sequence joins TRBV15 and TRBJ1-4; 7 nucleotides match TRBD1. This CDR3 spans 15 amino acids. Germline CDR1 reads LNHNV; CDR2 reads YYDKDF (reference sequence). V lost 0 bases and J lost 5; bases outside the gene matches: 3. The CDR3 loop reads CATSRDQGQNEKLFF. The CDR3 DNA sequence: TGTGCCACCAGCAGAGATCAGGGACAGAATGAAAAACTGTTTTTT.

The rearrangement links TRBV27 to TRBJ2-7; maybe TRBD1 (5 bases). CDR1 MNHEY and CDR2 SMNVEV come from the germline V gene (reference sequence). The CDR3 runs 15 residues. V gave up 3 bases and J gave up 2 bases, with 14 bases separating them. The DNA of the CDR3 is TGTGCCAGCAGTTTGGTGGGGCAGGGTCCCTACGAGCAGTACTTC. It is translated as CASSLVGQGPYEQYF.

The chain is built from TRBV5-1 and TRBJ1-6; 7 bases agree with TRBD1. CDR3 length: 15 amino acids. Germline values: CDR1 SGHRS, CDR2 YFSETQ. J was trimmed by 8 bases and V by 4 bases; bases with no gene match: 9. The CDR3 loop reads CASSPRDSGDSPLHF. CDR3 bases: TGCGCCAGCAGCCCCAGGGACAGTGGAGATTCACCCCTCCACTTT.

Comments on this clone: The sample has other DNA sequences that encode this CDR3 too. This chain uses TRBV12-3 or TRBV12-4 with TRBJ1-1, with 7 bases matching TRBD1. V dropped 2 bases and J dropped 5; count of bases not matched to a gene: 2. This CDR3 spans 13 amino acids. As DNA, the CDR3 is TGTGCCAGCAGTTTACAGGGGGGAACTGAAGCTTTCTTT. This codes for CASSLQGGTEAFF.

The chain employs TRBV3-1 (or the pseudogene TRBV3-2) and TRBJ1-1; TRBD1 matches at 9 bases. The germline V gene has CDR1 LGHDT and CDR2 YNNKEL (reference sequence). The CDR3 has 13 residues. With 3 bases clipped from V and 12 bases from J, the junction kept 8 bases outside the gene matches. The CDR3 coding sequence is TGTGCCAGCAGCCAGGTCTCCGGGACAGGGACTTTCTTT. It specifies CASSQVSGTGTFF.

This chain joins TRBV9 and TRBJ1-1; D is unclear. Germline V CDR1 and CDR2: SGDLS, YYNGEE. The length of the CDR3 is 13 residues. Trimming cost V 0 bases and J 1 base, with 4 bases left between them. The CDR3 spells CASSVAGNTEAFF. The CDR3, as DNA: TGTGCCAGCAGCGTAGCAGGGAACACTGAAGCTTTCTTT.

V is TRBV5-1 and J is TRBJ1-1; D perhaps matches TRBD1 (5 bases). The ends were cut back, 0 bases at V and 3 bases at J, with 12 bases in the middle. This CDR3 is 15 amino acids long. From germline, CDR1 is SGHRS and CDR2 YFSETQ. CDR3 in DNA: TGCGCCAGCAGCTTGGTAGCGTCGGGGGACACTGAAGCTTTCTTT. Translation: CASSLVASGDTEAFF.

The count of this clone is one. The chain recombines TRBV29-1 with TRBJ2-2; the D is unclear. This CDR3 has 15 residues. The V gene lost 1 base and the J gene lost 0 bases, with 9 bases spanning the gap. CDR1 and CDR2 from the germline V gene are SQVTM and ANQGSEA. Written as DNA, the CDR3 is TGCAGCGTTGAAGGTGAGAATACGAACACCGGGGAGCTGTTTTTT. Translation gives CSVEGENTNTGELFF.

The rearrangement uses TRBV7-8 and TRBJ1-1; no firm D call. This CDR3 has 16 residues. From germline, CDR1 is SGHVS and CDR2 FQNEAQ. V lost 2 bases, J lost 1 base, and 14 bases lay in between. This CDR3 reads CASSLSPGRRNTEAFF. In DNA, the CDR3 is TGTGCCAGCAGCTTAAGCCCGGGTAGGAGGAACACTGAAGCTTTCTTT.

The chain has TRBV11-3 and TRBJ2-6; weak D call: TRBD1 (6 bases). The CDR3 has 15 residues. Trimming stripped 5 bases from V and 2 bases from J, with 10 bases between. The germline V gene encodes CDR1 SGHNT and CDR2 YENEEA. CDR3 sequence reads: CASSLYRAGANVLTF. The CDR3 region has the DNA TGTGCCAGCAGCCTTTACAGGGCTGGGGCCAACGTCCTGACTTTC.

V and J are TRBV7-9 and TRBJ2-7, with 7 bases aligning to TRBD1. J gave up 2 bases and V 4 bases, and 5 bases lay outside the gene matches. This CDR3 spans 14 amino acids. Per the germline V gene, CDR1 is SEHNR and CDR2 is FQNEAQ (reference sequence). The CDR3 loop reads CASSSRGQPYEQYF. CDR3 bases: TGTGCCAGCAGCTCCCGGGGACAGCCCTACGAGCAGTACTTC.

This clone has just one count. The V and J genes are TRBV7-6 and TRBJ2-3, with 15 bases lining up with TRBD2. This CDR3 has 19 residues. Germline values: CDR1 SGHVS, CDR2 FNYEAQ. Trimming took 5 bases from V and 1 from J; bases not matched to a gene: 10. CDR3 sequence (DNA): TGTGCCAGCAGCCCGAGGCCGGGACTAGCGGGAGGCGGCACAGATACGCAGTATTTT. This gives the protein CASSPRPGLAGGGTDTQYF.

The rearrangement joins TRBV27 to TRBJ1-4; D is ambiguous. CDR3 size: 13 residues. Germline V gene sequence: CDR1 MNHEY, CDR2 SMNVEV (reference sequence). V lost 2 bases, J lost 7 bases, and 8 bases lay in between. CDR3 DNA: TGTGCCAGCAGTTTAACGGGGTTTGAAAAACTGTTTTTT. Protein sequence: CASSLTGFEKLFF.

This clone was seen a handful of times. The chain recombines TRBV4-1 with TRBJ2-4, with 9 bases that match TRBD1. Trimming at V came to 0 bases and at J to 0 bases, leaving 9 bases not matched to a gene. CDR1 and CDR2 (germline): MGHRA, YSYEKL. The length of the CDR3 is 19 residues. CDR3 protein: CASSQDRGQGSLAKNIQYF. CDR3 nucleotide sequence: TGCGCCAGCAGCCAAGATAGGGGACAGGGATCTCTAGCCAAAAACATTCAGTACTTC.

CDR3 in amino acids: CASSTGQGLNQPQHF. The CDR3 DNA reads TGTGCCAGCAGTACGGGACAGGGTCTTAATCAGCCCCAGCATTTT. The chain is built from TRBV27 and TRBJ1-5; 9 bases agree with TRBD1. CDR1 is MNHEY, CDR2 SMNVEV, per germline (reference sequence). CDR3 length: 15 amino acids. J gave up 4 bases and V 5 bases, and 6 bases lay outside the gene matches.

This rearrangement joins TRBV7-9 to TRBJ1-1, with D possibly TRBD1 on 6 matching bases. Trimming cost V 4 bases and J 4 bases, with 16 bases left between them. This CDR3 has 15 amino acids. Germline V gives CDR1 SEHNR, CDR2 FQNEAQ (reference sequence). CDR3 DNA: TGTGCCAGCAGCTCCCCAGAGGGGGGGGCCACTGAAGCTTTCTTT. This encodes CASSSPEGGATEAFF.

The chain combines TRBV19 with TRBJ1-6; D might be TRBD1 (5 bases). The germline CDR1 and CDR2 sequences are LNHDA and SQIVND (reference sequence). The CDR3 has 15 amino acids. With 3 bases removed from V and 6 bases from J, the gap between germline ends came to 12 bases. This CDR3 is CASSMVGALNSPLHF. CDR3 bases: TGTGCCAGTAGTATGGTAGGGGCCCTTAATTCACCCCTCCACTTT. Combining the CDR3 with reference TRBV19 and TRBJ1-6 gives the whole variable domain DGGITQSPKYLFRKEGQNVTLSCEQNLNHDAMYWYRQDPGQGLRLIYYSQIVNDFQKGDIAEGYSVSREKKESFPLTVTSAQKNPTAFYLCASSMVGALNSPLHFGNGTRLTVT.

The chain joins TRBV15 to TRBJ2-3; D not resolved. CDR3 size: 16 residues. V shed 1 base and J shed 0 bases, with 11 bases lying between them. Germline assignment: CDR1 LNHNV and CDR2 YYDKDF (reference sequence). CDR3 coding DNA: TGTGCCACCAGCAGAGCGGCGGATCCTAGCACAGATACGCAGTATTTT. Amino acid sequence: CATSRAADPSTDTQYF.

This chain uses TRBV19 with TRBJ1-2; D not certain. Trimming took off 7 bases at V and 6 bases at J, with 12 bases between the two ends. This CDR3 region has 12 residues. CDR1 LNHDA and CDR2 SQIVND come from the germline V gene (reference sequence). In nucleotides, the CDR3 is TGTGCCAGTACCGCCAGGATCCATGGCTACACCTTC. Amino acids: CASTARIHGYTF.

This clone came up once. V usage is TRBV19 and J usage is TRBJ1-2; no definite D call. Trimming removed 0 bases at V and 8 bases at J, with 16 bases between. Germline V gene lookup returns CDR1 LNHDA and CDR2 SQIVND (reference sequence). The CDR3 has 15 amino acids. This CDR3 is CASSIEGRSRRGYTF. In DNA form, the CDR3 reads TGTGCCAGTAGTATAGAAGGGAGGAGCAGAAGGGGCTACACCTTC. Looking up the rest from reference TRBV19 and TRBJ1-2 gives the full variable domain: DGGITQSPKYLFRKEGQNVTLSCEQNLNHDAMYWYRQDPGQGLRLIYYSQIVNDFQKGDIAEGYSVSREKKESFPLTVTSAQKNPTAFYLCASSIEGRSRRGYTFGSGTRLTVV.

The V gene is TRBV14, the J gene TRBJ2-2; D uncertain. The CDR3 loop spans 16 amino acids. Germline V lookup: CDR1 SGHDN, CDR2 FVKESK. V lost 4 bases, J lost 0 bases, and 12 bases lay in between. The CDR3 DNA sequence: TGTGCCAGCAGCCCCGTTCACGGTACGAACACCGGGGAGCTGTTTTTT. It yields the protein CASSPVHGTNTGELFF.

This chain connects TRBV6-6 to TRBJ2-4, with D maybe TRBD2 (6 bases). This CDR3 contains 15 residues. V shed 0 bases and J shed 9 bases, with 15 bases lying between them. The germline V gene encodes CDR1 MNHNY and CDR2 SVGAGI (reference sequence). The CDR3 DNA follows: TGTGCCAGCAGTTACTCGAGAGGAGGGGTTGGCATTCAGTACTTC. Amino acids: CASSYSRGGVGIQYF.

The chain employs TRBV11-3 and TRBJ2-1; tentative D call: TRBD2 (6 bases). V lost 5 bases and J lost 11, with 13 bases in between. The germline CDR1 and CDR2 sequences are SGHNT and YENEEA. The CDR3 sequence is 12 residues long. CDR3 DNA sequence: TGTGCCAGCAGCCGCCGGGACTCAAAGCAGTTCTTC. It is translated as CASSRRDSKQFF.

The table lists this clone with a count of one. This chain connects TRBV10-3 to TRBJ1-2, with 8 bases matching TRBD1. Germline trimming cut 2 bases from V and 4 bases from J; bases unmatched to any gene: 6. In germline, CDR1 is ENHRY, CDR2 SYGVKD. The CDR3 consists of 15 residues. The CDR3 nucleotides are TGTGCCATCAGTGAGGGGACAGGCGACTTCTATGGCTACACCTTC. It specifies CAISEGTGDFYGYTF.

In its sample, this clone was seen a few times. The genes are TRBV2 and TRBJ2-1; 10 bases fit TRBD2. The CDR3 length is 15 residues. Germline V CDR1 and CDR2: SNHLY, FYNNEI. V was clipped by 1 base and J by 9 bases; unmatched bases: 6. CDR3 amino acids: CASSEGSGRGVEQFF. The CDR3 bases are TGTGCCAGCAGTGAAGGAAGCGGGAGGGGGGTTGAGCAGTTCTTC.

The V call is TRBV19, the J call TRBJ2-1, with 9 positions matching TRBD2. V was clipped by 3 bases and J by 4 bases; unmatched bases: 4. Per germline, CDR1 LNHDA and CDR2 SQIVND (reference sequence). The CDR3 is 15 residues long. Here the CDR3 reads CASSIGAGGYNEQFF. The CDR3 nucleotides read TGTGCCAGTAGTATCGGAGCGGGAGGTTACAATGAGCAGTTCTTC.

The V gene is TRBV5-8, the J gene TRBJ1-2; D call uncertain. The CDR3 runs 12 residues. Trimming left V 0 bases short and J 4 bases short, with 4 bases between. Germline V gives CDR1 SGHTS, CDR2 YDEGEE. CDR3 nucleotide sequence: TGTGCCAGCAGCTTGGTCAGCTATGGCTACACCTTC. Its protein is CASSLVSYGYTF.